This T cell receptor beta chain was recorded in a study of T cell responses to AZD1222 COVID-19 vaccine. Sequencing used immunoSEQ multiplex PCR; TCRdb keeps in-frame clones, though not all of them. The table records approximately 120,000 clones, 90% of them present only once. Findings and limits, study-wide: Baseline seropositives among AZD1222 recipients totaled only 5 or 6. A mostly white British donor set with more females was recruited, and clonal diversity was possibly underestimated.

On this clone: Its antigen is undetermined.

The CDR3 loop spans 18 amino acids. This sequence joins TRBV21-1 and TRBJ2-2; no DNA check was done on the table's D call, TRBD1. TRBV21-1 is shown as a pseudogene. The sequence came from an adult in good health. This specimen was peripheral blood, taken on day 0 of MenACWY control vaccination. The CDR3 nucleotides read TGTGCCAGCAGCAACGACAGGTCCTCCCGGGCGAACACCGGGGAGCTGTTTTTT. Its protein product is CASSNDRSSRANTGELFF.